This T cell receptor (beta chain) was documented in a study of blood T cells in healthy people across ages. Overall study findings and caveats: There was a strong correlation between TCR beta diversity and naive T cell percentage.

Germline lookup yields CDR1 LNHNV and CDR2 YYDKDF (reference sequence). There are 13 residues in the CDR3. V was shortened by 0 bases and J by 10 bases, with 7 bases between the two germline ends. Primed by a sample-barcoded 5' primer and a J-beta primer mix, a second PCR proceeded for about 6 to 12 cycles. TCRdb independently ran MiXCR on the 5' RACE reads; one entry per CDR3 protein. The data contain 850,000 to 1,000,000 distinct CDR3 sequences, roughly 51% of them singletons. Note on this clonotype: Its antigen is unknown.

The sequence derives from a woman aged 55-75 years in good health. This chain links TRBV15 with TRBJ1-6; no firm D call. Material for sequencing was blood. CDR3 sequence reads: CATSRDLASPLHF. The CDR3 region has the DNA TGTGCCACCAGCAGAGATCTGGCCTCACCCCTCCACTTT.